The 31 T cell receptor beta chains reported below all come from one sample, sequenced in a study of T cell repertoires in cytomegalovirus infection. MiXCR, applied by TCRdb to the reads, yields one record per CDR3 protein. Of 250,000 or so distinct CDR3 sequences in the sample, 17% are singletons; the top ten hold about 45%. The specimen sequenced was CD8+ T cells from PBMCs. These receptors originate from a human donor in good health (CMV status not recorded). Some clones in this sample may be carry-over from other donors' samples.

The genes are TRBV23-1 and TRBJ1-5; 9 bases are a match to TRBD1. TRBV23-1 is treated as an ORF (open reading frame) with a function not yet certain. The CDR3 consists of 15 residues. V trimming: 3 bases; J trimming: 5 bases; junction bases outside the gene matches: 5. The CDR3 reads CASSHGTGQDQPQHF. The DNA of the CDR3 is TGCGCCAGCAGTCATGGGACAGGGCAAGATCAGCCCCAGCATTTT.

This clonotype was counted between two and nine times. This sequence joins TRBV19 and TRBJ2-1; 9 bases are shared with TRBD1. The V gene's germline CDR1 is LNHDA and CDR2 SQIVND (reference sequence). CDR3 size: 13 residues. V lost 9 bases, J lost 2 bases, and 2 bases stayed unmatched. CDR3 loop: CASGQGPYNEQFF. In nucleotides, the CDR3 is TGTGCCAGCGGACAGGGGCCCTACAATGAGCAGTTCTTC. Variable domain in full (rest from reference TRBV19 and TRBJ2-1): DGGITQSPKYLFRKEGQNVTLSCEQNLNHDAMYWYRQDPGQGLRLIYYSQIVNDFQKGDIAEGYSVSREKKESFPLTVTSAQKNPTAFYLCASGQGPYNEQFFGPGTRLTVL.

The V call is TRBV2, the J call TRBJ1-6, with 7 bases lining up with TRBD1. The CDR3 totals 17 residues. Trimming cost V 1 base and J 2 bases; bases outside gene matches: 5. Germline V gene lookup returns CDR1 SNHLY and CDR2 FYNNEI. CDR3 bases: TGTGCCAGCAGTGAAGACAGGGGAGGGACCTATAATTCACCCCTCCACTTT. Translation: CASSEDRGGTYNSPLHF.

The CDR3 bases are TGTGCCAGCAGTTACGGGCAGGAGGCGAGCACCGGGGAGCTGTTTTTT. Its translation: CASSYGQEASTGELFF. The genes are TRBV6-2 or TRBV6-3 and TRBJ2-2, with D possibly matching TRBD2 (5 bases). Germline V CDR1 and CDR2: MNHEY, SVGEGT. The V and J ends lost 2 bases and 4 bases respectively, with 14 bases between them. The CDR3 length is 16 residues.

V gene TRBV20-1 combines with J gene TRBJ2-7; D gene unclear. This CDR3 contains 13 residues. Per germline, CDR1 DFQATT and CDR2 SNEGSKA (reference sequence). V was clipped by 3 bases and J by 3 bases, with 12 bases between them. CDR3 bases: TGCAGTGCTAGTAGCCATAACCACTACGAGCAGTACTTC. Protein sequence: CSASSHNHYEQYF.

The chain links TRBV29-1 to TRBJ2-1; TRBD1 or TRBD2 may be the D gene (7 bases each). Trimming pared 2 bases from V and 0 bases from J, leaving 17 bases between. CDR1 and CDR2 from the germline V gene are SQVTM and ANQGSEA. This CDR3 has 17 residues. The chain's CDR3 is CSVEFVAGGGSYNEQFF. The CDR3 region has the DNA TGCAGCGTTGAATTCGTGGCAGGGGGGGGCTCCTACAATGAGCAGTTCTTC.

This clonotype was seen at least ten times. This chain links TRBV7-6 with TRBJ2-1; TRBD2 aligns across 11 bases. J gave up 0 bases and V 3 bases, and 13 bases lay outside the gene matches. Germline CDR1 SGHVS, CDR2 FNYEAQ. The CDR3 covers 20 residues. CDR3 DNA sequence: TGTGCCAGCAGCTTGGGGGCTCTAGCGGGGGGCCAGAGCTCCTACAATGAGCAGTTCTTC. Translating it yields CASSLGALAGGQSSYNEQFF. Combining the CDR3 with reference TRBV7-6 and TRBJ2-1 gives the whole variable domain GAGVSQSPRYKVTKRGQDVALRCDPISGHVSLYWYRQALGQGPEFLTYFNYEAQQDKSGLPNDRFSAERPEGSISTLTIQRTEQRDSAMYRCASSLGALAGGQSSYNEQFFGPGTRLTVL.

The rearrangement uses TRBV20-1 and TRBJ1-1; the D gene is possibly TRBD1 (5 bases). CDR1 is DFQATT, CDR2 SNEGSKA, per germline (reference sequence). The V end lost 1 base, the J end lost 2 bases, and 11 bases lay between the germline ends. The CDR3 contains 14 residues. The CDR3 sequence: CSARVRGGNTEAFF. In nucleotides, the CDR3 is TGCAGTGCTAGAGTGCGGGGGGGAAACACTGAAGCTTTCTTT.

A few counts support this clonotype. This chain links TRBV2 with TRBJ2-3; D perhaps matches TRBD1 (6 bases). Germline V CDR1 and CDR2: SNHLY, FYNNEI. V was shortened by 8 bases and J by 4 bases, with 19 bases between the two germline ends. This CDR3 has 15 amino acids. The CDR3 DNA reads as TGTGCCAGCCAGGGAAGGGGGAGAGCGGCAGATACGCAGTATTTT. As protein: CASQGRGRAADTQYF.

CDR3 bases: TGTGCCAGCAGCGTGGGAGTTAATACAAGGAATCATAACTATGGCTACACCTTC. The encoded protein is CASSVGVNTRNHNYGYTF. The genes are TRBV7-6 and TRBJ1-2, with D uncertain. Per the germline V gene, CDR1 is SGHVS and CDR2 is FNYEAQ. CDR3 length: 18 residues. V lost 5 bases and J 1 base, leaving 23 bases between the germline ends.

The chain uses TRBV7-8 and TRBJ1-2; TRBD1 matches 9 bases. The CDR3 length is 17 residues. V trimming: 0 bases; J trimming: 4 bases; junction bases outside the gene matches: 9. Germline CDR1 SGHVS, CDR2 FQNEAQ. CDR3 sequence (DNA): TGTGCCAGCAGCTTAGCAGGGGGGACAGGGATCCTCTATGGCTACACCTTC. It encodes CASSLAGGTGILYGYTF.

In its sample, this clonotype was seen many times. The chain has TRBV28 and TRBJ1-1; TRBD1 might be the D (5 bases). Trimming pared 5 bases from V and 4 bases from J, leaving 11 bases between. This CDR3 spans 13 amino acids. Looked up from germline, CDR1 is MDHEN and CDR2 is SYDVKM. This chain's CDR3 is CASSLVGGTEAFF. The CDR3 bases are TGTGCCAGCAGTCTTGTGGGGGGCACTGAAGCTTTCTTT.

DNA of the CDR3: TGTGCCAGCACTAGGGGGGCGACAGGGGACGAGCAGTACTTC. Translation gives CASTRGATGDEQYF. The J gene is TRBJ2-7, the V gene TRBV28; 8 positions match TRBD1. The CDR3 covers 14 residues. V lost 7 bases to trimming and J lost 5 bases; unmatched junction nucleotides: 10. The germline gives CDR1 MDHEN, CDR2 SYDVKM.

This clonotype occurred many times. The V and J genes are TRBV7-2 and TRBJ2-5, with D possibly being TRBD1 (6 bases). The CDR3 covers 17 residues. The germline V gene encodes CDR1 SGHTA and CDR2 FQGNSA. V was pared by 5 bases and J by 4 bases, with 23 bases between. In DNA form, the CDR3 reads TGTGCCAGCAGCGACTTCTCCGGGACACTTATAGGAGAGACCCAGTACTTC. Translating gives CASSDFSGTLIGETQYF.

The chain is built from TRBV29-1 and TRBJ1-2; D is uncertain. The germline V and J ends were trimmed by 0 bases and 4 bases, with 9 bases remaining between them. Germline CDR1 is SQVTM and CDR2 is ANQGSEA. The CDR3 is made up of 13 amino acids. The CDR3 protein is CSVEDAPSYGYTF. CDR3 sequence (DNA): TGCAGCGTTGAAGATGCCCCAAGCTATGGCTACACCTTC.

The chain employs TRBV7-9 and TRBJ2-5; D uncertain. CDR3 length: 14 residues. The V and J ends lost 5 bases and 3 bases respectively, with 13 bases between them. CDR1 and CDR2 from the germline V gene are SEHNR and FQNEAQ (reference sequence). The CDR3 nucleotides read TGTGCCAGCAGCCCAGAAGTACGTGAAGAGACCCAGTACTTC. Its protein is CASSPEVREETQYF.

The V and J genes are TRBV2 and TRBJ1-5; no firm D call. The CDR3 length is 15 residues. Germline V gene data show CDR1 as SNHLY and CDR2 as FYNNEI. Deletions cut 4 bases from V and 1 base from J, with 11 bases between. As DNA, the CDR3 is TGTGCCAGCAGTGGCGGGGTTAGGAGCAATCAGCCCCAGCATTTT. It yields the protein CASSGGVRSNQPQHF.

In regard to this clonotype: A single base separates this from a much larger clone, so it may be a read error. The chain recombines TRBV7-2 with TRBJ2-7; 7 bases agree with TRBD1. This CDR3 has 16 amino acids. The germline V gene encodes CDR1 SGHTA and CDR2 FQGNSA. V trimming: 2 bases; J trimming: 6 bases; junction bases outside the gene matches: 13. In DNA form, the CDR3 reads TGTGCCAGCAGCTTACCCTCCGGGACAGTGGGCCTCGAGCAGTACTTC. Its protein product is CASSLPSGTVGLEQYF.

The chain recombines TRBV6-6 with TRBJ2-1; no definite D call. From germline, CDR1 is MNHNY and CDR2 SVGAGI (reference sequence). V was pared by 2 bases and J by 0 bases, with 17 bases between. The CDR3 has 18 amino acids. The CDR3, as DNA: TGTGCCAGCAGTTACGTCTGGTCCCGAACAAGCTCCTACAATGAGCAGTTCTTC. This gives the protein CASSYVWSRTSSYNEQFF.

The V and J genes are TRBV15 and TRBJ1-6, with no clear D. This CDR3 spans 15 amino acids. Per germline, CDR1 LNHNV and CDR2 YYDKDF (reference sequence). V lost 0 bases, J lost 8 bases, and 11 bases lay in between. CDR3 coding DNA: TGTGCCACCAGCAGAGATACGGGTTTTGATTCACCCCTCCACTTT. This translates into CATSRDTGFDSPLHF.

This clonotype was counted many times. The rearrangement joins TRBV7-2 to TRBJ2-3, with TRBD2 matching 11 bases. Per germline, CDR1 SGHTA and CDR2 FQGNSA. The CDR3 totals 16 residues. The ends lost 2 bases at V and 5 bases at J; junction bases unmatched: 6. CDR3 nucleotides: TGTGCCAGCAGCTTAAGACTAGCGGGGTTGGTAGATACGCAGTATTTT. The encoded protein is CASSLRLAGLVDTQYF. Using reference TRBV7-2 and TRBJ2-3 for the parts outside the CDR3, the full variable domain is GAGVSQSPSNKVTEKGKDVELRCDPISGHTALYWYRQSLGQGLEFLIYFQGNSAPDKSGLPSDRFSAERTGGSVSTLTIQRTQQEDSAVYLCASSLRLAGLVDTQYFGPGTRLTVL.

This clonotype was counted at least ten times. The chain combines TRBV7-2 with TRBJ1-4; no reliable D call. V lost 5 bases and J lost 7, with 20 bases in between. In germline, CDR1 is SGHTA, CDR2 FQGNSA. CDR3 length: 16 amino acids. The CDR3 sequence: CASSPWAASAGEKLFF. CDR3 bases: TGTGCCAGCAGCCCATGGGCAGCCTCGGCGGGTGAAAAACTGTTTTTT.

This clonotype was seen a few times. V is TRBV20-1 and J is TRBJ1-1; D remains unclear. The CDR3 is made up of 13 amino acids. Trimming cost V 4 bases and J 2 bases, with 11 bases left between them. Germline V gene sequence: CDR1 DFQATT, CDR2 SNEGSKA (reference sequence). CDR3: CSAMSGGNTEAFF. DNA for the CDR3: TGCAGTGCTATGTCCGGCGGTAACACTGAAGCTTTCTTT.

This clonotype has more than one count but fewer than ten. The chain is built from TRBV3-1 and TRBJ2-7; 7 nucleotides agree with TRBD1. J lost 2 bases, V lost 6 bases, and 28 bases had no gene match. Germline V gene lookup returns CDR1 LGHDT and CDR2 YNNKEL (reference sequence). The CDR3 is made up of 21 amino acids. The CDR3 coding sequence is TGTGCCAGCAGTCACGTCATTACTACAGGGGAACCTAAAGGGGATACCTACGAGCAGTACTTC. Protein product: CASSHVITTGEPKGDTYEQYF.

The sample holds one count of this clonotype. This sequence joins TRBV5-8 and TRBJ1-2; the match to TRBD1 covers 9 bases. V lost 3 bases and J lost 4; bases outside the gene matches: 7. Germline V gives CDR1 SGHTS, CDR2 YDEGEE. The CDR3 length is 15 residues. The CDR3 DNA reads TGTGCCAGCAGCTCGCCGGGACAGGGTTTCTATGGCTACACCTTC. This codes for CASSSPGQGFYGYTF.

This clonotype has a count of ten or more. The chain uses TRBV7-6 and TRBJ2-1; D is possibly TRBD1 (6 bases). CDR1 is SGHVS, CDR2 FNYEAQ, per germline. Trimming removed 0 bases from V and 7 bases from J, with 16 bases in between. This CDR3 has 16 residues. CDR3 loop: CASSLAGGTTGNEQFF. DNA for the CDR3: TGTGCCAGCAGCTTAGCCGGTGGGACAACCGGAAATGAGCAGTTCTTC.

A few counts support this clonotype. CDR3 region: CSVVGRDSQETQYF. The DNA of the CDR3 is TGCAGCGTTGTTGGTCGGGACAGCCAAGAGACCCAGTACTTC. The V call is TRBV29-1, the J call TRBJ2-5, with 7 bases identical to TRBD1. CDR1 and CDR2 from the germline V gene are SQVTM and ANQGSEA. V gave up 4 bases and J gave up 1 base; unmatched junction bases: 6. The CDR3 totals 14 residues.

This clonotype has ten or more counts. The rearrangement joins TRBV7-9 to TRBJ2-1; D unresolved. This CDR3 comprises 16 residues. Per the germline V gene, CDR1 is SEHNR and CDR2 is FQNEAQ (reference sequence). V lost 5 bases to trimming and J lost 0 bases, with 14 bases between them. The CDR3, as DNA: TGTGCCAGCAGCCCCACAGTTACCGCCTCCTACAATGAGCAGTTCTTC. Its protein product is CASSPTVTASYNEQFF.

The rearrangement joins TRBV20-1 to TRBJ1-1; D unclear. Germline V lookup: CDR1 DFQATT, CDR2 SNEGSKA (reference sequence). V lost 3 bases, J lost 0 bases, and 8 bases lay in between. The CDR3 sequence is 13 residues long. The CDR3 coding sequence is TGCAGTGCTAGGACAAGACTGAACACTGAAGCTTTCTTT. Translated, it gives CSARTRLNTEAFF.

Only a few counts were recorded for this clonotype. The rearrangement links TRBV9 to TRBJ2-1, with 8 bases lining up with TRBD2. CDR3 length equals 16 residues. CDR1 is SGDLS and CDR2 is YYNGEE in the germline V gene. V lost 4 bases to trimming and J lost 1 base; unmatched junction nucleotides: 7. In nucleotides, the CDR3 is TGTGCCAGCAGCTTAATGATAGCGGGGTCCTACAATGAGCAGTTCTTC. As protein: CASSLMIAGSYNEQFF.

This clonotype has more than one count but fewer than ten. The rearrangement links TRBV12-3 or TRBV12-4 to TRBJ2-1; D unresolved. The CDR3 totals 13 residues. V lost 3 bases, J lost 6 bases, and 9 bases lay in between. The DNA for the CDR3 is TGTGCCAGCAGTTTGGCTAGGTCCAATGAGCAGTTCTTC. This sequence encodes CASSLARSNEQFF.